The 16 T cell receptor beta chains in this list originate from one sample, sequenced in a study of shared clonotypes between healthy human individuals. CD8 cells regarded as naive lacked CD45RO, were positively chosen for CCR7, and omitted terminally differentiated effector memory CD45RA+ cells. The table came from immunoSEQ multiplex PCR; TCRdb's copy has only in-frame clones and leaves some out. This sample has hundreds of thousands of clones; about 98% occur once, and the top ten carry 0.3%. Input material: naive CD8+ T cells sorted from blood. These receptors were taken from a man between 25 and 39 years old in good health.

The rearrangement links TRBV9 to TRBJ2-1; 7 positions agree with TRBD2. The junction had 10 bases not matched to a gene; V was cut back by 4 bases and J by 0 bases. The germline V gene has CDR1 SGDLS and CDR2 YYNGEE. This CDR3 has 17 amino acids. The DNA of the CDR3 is TGTGCCAGCAGCCCCGAGACTAGCCGTGCCTCCTACAATGAGCAGTTCTTC. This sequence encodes CASSPETSRASYNEQFF.

CDR3 nucleotides: TGTGCCAGCAGCCTACAGGGCCGCGGTTACGAGCAGTACTTC. Translated: CASSLQGRGYEQYF. The chain employs TRBV27 and TRBJ2-7, with D possibly TRBD1 on 6 matching bases. CDR3 size: 14 residues. CDR1 is MNHEY, CDR2 SMNVEV, per germline (reference sequence). Trimming shortened V by 6 bases and J by 4 bases, and 16 bases separated the two germline ends.

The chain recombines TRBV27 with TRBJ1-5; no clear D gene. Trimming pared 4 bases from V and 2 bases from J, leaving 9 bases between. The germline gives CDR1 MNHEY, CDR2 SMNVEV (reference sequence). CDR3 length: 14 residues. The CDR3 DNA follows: TGTGCCAGCAGTTCCTTGTGGGGCAATCAGCCCCAGCATTTT. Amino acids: CASSSLWGNQPQHF.

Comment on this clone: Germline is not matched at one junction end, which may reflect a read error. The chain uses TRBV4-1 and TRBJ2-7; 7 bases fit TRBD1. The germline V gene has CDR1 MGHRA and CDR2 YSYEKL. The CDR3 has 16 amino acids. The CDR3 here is CASSQEVGAQTGTATF. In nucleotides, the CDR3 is TGCGCCAGCAGCCAAGAAGTTGGGGCCCAAACCGGGACAGCGACGTTC.

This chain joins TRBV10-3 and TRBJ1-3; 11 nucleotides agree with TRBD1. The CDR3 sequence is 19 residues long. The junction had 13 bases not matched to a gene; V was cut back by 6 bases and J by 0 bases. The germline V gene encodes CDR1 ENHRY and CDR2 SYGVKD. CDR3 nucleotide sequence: TGTGCCATCAGCGCAGGACAGGGGGCTCTTCCTCTCTCTGGAAACACCATATATTTT. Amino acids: CAISAGQGALPLSGNTIYF.

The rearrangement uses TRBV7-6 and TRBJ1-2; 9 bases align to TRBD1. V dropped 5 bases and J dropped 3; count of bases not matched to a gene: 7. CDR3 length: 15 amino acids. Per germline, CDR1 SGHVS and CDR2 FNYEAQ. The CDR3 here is CASSPTGGGDYGYTF. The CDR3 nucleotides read TGTGCCAGCAGCCCTACAGGGGGCGGTGACTATGGCTACACCTTC.

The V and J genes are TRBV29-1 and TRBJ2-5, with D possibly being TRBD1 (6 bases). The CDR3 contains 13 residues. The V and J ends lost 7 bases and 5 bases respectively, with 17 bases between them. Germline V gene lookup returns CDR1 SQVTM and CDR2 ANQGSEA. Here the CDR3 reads CSAARTDRETQYF. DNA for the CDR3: TGCAGCGCCGCTCGGACAGACAGGGAGACCCAGTACTTC.

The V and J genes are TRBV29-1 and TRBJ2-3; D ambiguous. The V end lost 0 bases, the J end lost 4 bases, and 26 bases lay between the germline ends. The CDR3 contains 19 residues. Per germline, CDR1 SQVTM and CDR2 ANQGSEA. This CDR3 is CSVEDIPIDPAWRPDTQYF. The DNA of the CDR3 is TGCAGCGTTGAAGATATCCCCATAGATCCGGCTTGGCGGCCAGATACGCAGTATTTT.

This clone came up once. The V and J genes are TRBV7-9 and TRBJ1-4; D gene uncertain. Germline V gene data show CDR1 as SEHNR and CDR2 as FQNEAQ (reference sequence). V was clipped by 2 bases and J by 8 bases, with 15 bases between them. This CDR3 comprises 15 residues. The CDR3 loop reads CASSLLLGLVEKLFF. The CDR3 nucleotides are TGTGCCAGCAGCTTATTATTAGGGCTGGTCGAAAAACTGTTTTTT.

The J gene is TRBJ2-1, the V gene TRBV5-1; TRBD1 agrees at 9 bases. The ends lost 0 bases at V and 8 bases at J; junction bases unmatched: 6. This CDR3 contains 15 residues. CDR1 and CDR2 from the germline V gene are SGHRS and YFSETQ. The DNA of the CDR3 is TGCGCCAGCAGCTTGGAGGACAGGGGTGCCGATGAGCAGTTCTTC. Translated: CASSLEDRGADEQFF.

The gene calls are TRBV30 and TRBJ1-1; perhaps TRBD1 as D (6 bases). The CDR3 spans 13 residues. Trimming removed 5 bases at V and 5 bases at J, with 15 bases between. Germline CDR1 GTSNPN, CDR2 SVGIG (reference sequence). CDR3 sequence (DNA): TGTGCCTGGGATACAGGGAGGGGGACTGAAGCTTTCTTT. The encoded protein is CAWDTGRGTEAFF.

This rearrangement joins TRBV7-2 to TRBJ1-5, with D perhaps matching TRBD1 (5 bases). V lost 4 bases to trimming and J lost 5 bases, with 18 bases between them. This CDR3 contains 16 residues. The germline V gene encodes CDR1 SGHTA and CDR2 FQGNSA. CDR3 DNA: TGTGCCAGCAGCTCTCAGGACAAAGCGGAATATCAGCCCCAGCATTTT. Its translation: CASSSQDKAEYQPQHF.

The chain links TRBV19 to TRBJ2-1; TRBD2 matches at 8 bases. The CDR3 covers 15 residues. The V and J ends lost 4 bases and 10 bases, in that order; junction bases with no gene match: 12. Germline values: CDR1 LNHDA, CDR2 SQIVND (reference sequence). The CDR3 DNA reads TGTGCCAGTAGTACCTCCTCCGGGAGGGCCTGGGAGCAGTTCTTC. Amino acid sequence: CASSTSSGRAWEQFF.

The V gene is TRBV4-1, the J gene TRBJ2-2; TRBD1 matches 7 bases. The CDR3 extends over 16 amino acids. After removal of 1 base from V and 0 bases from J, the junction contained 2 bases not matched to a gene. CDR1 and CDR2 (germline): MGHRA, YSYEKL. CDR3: CASSQAGTANTGELFF. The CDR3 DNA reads TGCGCCAGCAGCCAAGCGGGGACAGCGAACACCGGGGAGCTGTTTTTT.

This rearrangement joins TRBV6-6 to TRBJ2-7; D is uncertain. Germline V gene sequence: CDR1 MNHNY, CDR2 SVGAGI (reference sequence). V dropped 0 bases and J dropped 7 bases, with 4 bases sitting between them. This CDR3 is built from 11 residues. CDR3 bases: TGTGCCAGCAGTTACTCCTGGGAGCAGTACTTC. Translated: CASSYSWEQYF.

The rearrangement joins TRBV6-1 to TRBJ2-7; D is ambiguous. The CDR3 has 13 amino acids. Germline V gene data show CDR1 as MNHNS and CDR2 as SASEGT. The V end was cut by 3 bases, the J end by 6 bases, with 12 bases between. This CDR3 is CASSDPWPGEQYF. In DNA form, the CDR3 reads TGTGCCAGCAGTGACCCCTGGCCGGGCGAGCAGTACTTC.